This T cell receptor (beta chain) came from a study of T cells in Graves' hyperthyroidism and ophthalmopathy. This clonotype came up many times. The V and J ends lost 8 bases and 8 bases, in that order; junction bases with no gene match: 7. Germline V gives CDR1 SQVTM, CDR2 ANQGSEA. The CDR3 runs to 12 residues. TCR beta CDR3 regions were amplified from RNA transcripts. In the first-round RT-PCR of the TCR CDR3, the HTBI primer set was used. TCRdb re-called the multiplex PCR reads through MiXCR, storing one row per CDR3 protein. The sample lists 450,000 to 700,000 distinct CDR3 sequences; roughly 46% were seen once. With a duration under 2 months, the hyperthyroidism was newly diagnosed in patients aged 18 to 65.

The sequenced material came from peripheral blood or thyroid tissue (not recorded which). The source of this sequence is a woman under 30 with Graves' hyperthyroidism. The chain recombines TRBV29-1 with TRBJ1-4; TRBD1 matches 8 bases. CDR3 nucleotide sequence: TGCAGCACCTTACAGGGGGACGAAAAACTGTTTTTT. Its protein is CSTLQGDEKLFF.